This T cell receptor (beta chain) was identified during a study of T cells in Graves' hyperthyroidism and ophthalmopathy. Study-level background: Initial diagnosis, before any treatment, was when peripheral blood was collected.

The germline V and J ends were trimmed by 8 bases and 1 base, with 12 bases remaining between them. The CDR3 has 13 amino acids. Looked up from germline, CDR1 is MDHEN and CDR2 is SYDVKM. Amplified TCR beta CDR3 regions came from RNA transcripts. Primed by the HTBI set, a first-round RT-PCR was run on the TCR CDR3. TCRdb independently ran MiXCR on the multiplex PCR reads; one entry per CDR3 protein. The sample includes fewer than 700,000 distinct CDR3 sequences, roughly 17% seen only once; the top ten take approximately 15%. Exclusion followed for patients with uncontrolled infection, other autoimmune disease, pregnancy or lactation. This clonotype appeared many times.

The sequenced material came from blood. This TCR came from a woman between 18 and 29 years old with Graves' ophthalmopathy. The chain is built from TRBV28 and TRBJ2-7; D is perhaps TRBD1 or TRBD2 (5 bases each). For the CDR3, the DNA is TGTGCCAGCTACCGGGACGATTCCTACGAGCAGTACTTC. This gives the protein CASYRDDSYEQYF.